A single sample is the source of the 13 T cell receptor beta chains below, sequenced in a study of blood T cell repertoires in COVID-19. Only in-frame clones appear in the TCRdb table, and some are missing; sequencing was by immunoSEQ multiplex PCR. The sample yields approximately 130,000 clones, 84% seen once. Sample: peripheral blood. These receptor sequences come from a human donor in a cohort sampled during active COVID-19.

On this clone itself: Compared with germline, one end of the junction differs, possibly owing to a read error. This chain uses TRBV7-7 with TRBJ2-1; TRBD1 matches at 9 bases. Germline V CDR1 and CDR2: SSHAT, FNYEAQ (reference sequence). This CDR3 is built from 15 residues. The CDR3 reads CASSLGAGQGWEQFF. The CDR3 coding sequence is TGTGCTAGCAGCTTAGGCGCGGGACAGGGCTGGGAGCAGTTCTTC.

The V call is TRBV7-9, the J call TRBJ1-6; unclear D gene. Trimming removed 7 bases from V and 6 bases from J, with 16 bases in between. The CDR3 covers 15 residues. CDR1 is SEHNR, CDR2 FQNEAQ, per germline (reference sequence). The CDR3 DNA follows: TGTGCCAGCACCCCGGGCGGGCGGCTTAATTCACCCCTCCACTTT. Protein sequence: CASTPGGRLNSPLHF. Based on the CDR3 plus reference TRBV7-9 and TRBJ1-6, the full variable domain is DTGVSQNPRHKITKRGQNVTFRCDPISEHNRLYWYRQTLGQGPEFLTYFQNEAQLEKSRLLSDRFSAERPKGSFSTLEIQRTEQGDSAMYLCASTPGGRLNSPLHFGNGTRLTVT.

The chain joins TRBV19 to TRBJ1-3; D gene unclear. The CDR3 consists of 15 residues. The V gene's germline CDR1 is LNHDA and CDR2 SQIVND (reference sequence). Trimming cost V 5 bases and J 0 bases, with 11 bases left between them. The DNA of the CDR3 is TGTGCCAGTAGTCTTCGACTTGGCTCTGGAAACACCATATATTTT. Amino acid sequence: CASSLRLGSGNTIYF.

The rearrangement uses TRBV5-6 and TRBJ2-5; D ambiguous. V dropped 3 bases and J dropped 5 bases, with 20 bases sitting between them. The CDR3 is 16 residues long. Germline CDR1 and CDR2: SGHDT and YYEEEE. The CDR3 sequence: CASSSELVQVEETQYF. The CDR3 DNA sequence: TGTGCCAGCAGCTCGGAACTCGTCCAGGTCGAGGAGACCCAGTACTTC.

This chain connects TRBV3-1 (or the pseudogene TRBV3-2) to TRBJ2-7; TRBD1 matches 7 bases. After removal of 1 base from V and 7 bases from J, the junction contained 10 bases not matched to a gene. The CDR3 extends over 15 amino acids. Per the germline V gene, CDR1 is LGHDT and CDR2 is YNNKEL (reference sequence). The CDR3 loop is CASSQVSDRVDEQYF. CDR3 bases: TGTGCCAGCAGCCAAGTAAGTGACAGGGTCGATGAGCAGTACTTC.

This clone has only a few counts. This chain connects TRBV29-1 to TRBJ1-2; D may be TRBD1 (6 bases). The germline gives CDR1 SQVTM, CDR2 ANQGSEA. V lost 6 bases, J lost 8 bases, and 16 bases lay in between. This CDR3 spans 12 amino acids. Here the CDR3 DNA reads TGCAGCGTGGGGGCGGGGGTTGGAGGCTACACCTTC. It encodes CSVGAGVGGYTF.

This clone was found a few times. The sample contains more than one DNA sequence encoding this CDR3. The chain joins TRBV6-5 to TRBJ2-2, with 7 nucleotides matching TRBD2. Losses at the gene ends were 2 bases for V and 0 bases for J; bases not matched to a gene: 3. Per the germline V gene, CDR1 is MNHEY and CDR2 is SVGAGI. The CDR3 totals 16 residues. The CDR3 loop is CASSYGGGANTGELFF. CDR3 nucleotide sequence: TGTGCCAGCAGTTACGGTGGGGGGGCGAACACCGGGGAGCTGTTTTTT.

The chain is built from TRBV20-1 and TRBJ1-1; D perhaps matches TRBD1 (6 bases). Germline CDR1 and CDR2: DFQATT and SNEGSKA (reference sequence). The V gene lost 3 bases and the J gene lost 4 bases, with 18 bases spanning the gap. This CDR3 is 15 amino acids long. The CDR3 loop is CSASGPGGRFTEAFF. The DNA for the CDR3 is TGCAGTGCTAGTGGGCCCGGGGGGCGCTTCACTGAAGCTTTCTTT.

J is TRBJ1-1 and V is TRBV7-9; D unresolved. Germline V lookup: CDR1 SEHNR, CDR2 FQNEAQ (reference sequence). This CDR3 region has 15 residues. Trimming left V 3 bases short and J 4 bases short, with 15 bases between. DNA of the CDR3: TGTGCCAGCAGCTTTGGAGGGCGGTTGGGCACTGAAGCTTTCTTT. It encodes CASSFGGRLGTEAFF.

V gene TRBV19 combines with J gene TRBJ1-2; 10 bases agree with TRBD1. The V and J ends lost 3 bases and 4 bases, in that order; junction bases with no gene match: 2. The CDR3 is 14 residues long. Germline V gene lookup returns CDR1 LNHDA and CDR2 SQIVND (reference sequence). DNA of the CDR3: TGTGCCAGTAGTATTGGGACAGGGGCCTATGGCTACACCTTC. Translated: CASSIGTGAYGYTF.

J is TRBJ1-5 and V is TRBV5-5, with 8 positions matching TRBD1. Germline trimming cut 5 bases from V and 7 bases from J; bases unmatched to any gene: 5. CDR1 and CDR2 from the germline V gene are SGHKS and YYEKEE (reference sequence). This CDR3 has 13 amino acids. CDR3 DNA: TGTGCCAGCAGTTCGACAGGGGCGCAGCCCCAGCATTTT. It is translated as CASSSTGAQPQHF.

The V call is TRBV7-2, the J call TRBJ2-7; a possible D gene is TRBD2 (6 bases). Germline V lookup: CDR1 SGHTA, CDR2 FQGNSA. This CDR3 region has 15 residues. Trimming removed 3 bases at V and 2 bases at J, with 14 bases between. The DNA for the CDR3 is TGTGCCAGCAGCTTGACCGCGGGGTCTACCTACGAGCAGTACTTC. It translates to CASSLTAGSTYEQYF. The variable domain in full, with the rest retrieved from reference TRBV7-2 and TRBJ2-7, is GAGVSQSPSNKVTEKGKDVELRCDPISGHTALYWYRQSLGQGLEFLIYFQGNSAPDKSGLPSDRFSAERTGGSVSTLTIQRTQQEDSAVYLCASSLTAGSTYEQYFGPGTRLTVT.

This sequence joins TRBV19 and TRBJ2-3, with D tentatively TRBD1 (5 bases). The ends were cut back, 10 bases at V and 2 bases at J, with 16 bases in the middle. This CDR3 has 14 amino acids. Germline-derived CDR1 and CDR2 are LNHDA and SQIVND (reference sequence). DNA for the CDR3: TGTGCCACCAACCCCCCAGGGTCCACAGATACGCAGTATTTT. Translated: CATNPPGSTDTQYF.